This T cell receptor (beta chain) was captured in a study of vaccination and CD4 T cells after COVID-19. Germline assignment: CDR1 MNHEY and CDR2 SVGAGI. There are 14 residues in the CDR3. Trimming shortened V by 3 bases and J by 3 bases, and 9 bases separated the two germline ends. On this clonotype itself: Its specificity is unknown.

The Oncomine TCR Beta short-read assay was what sequenced the DNA obtained from cultured CD4+ T cells. TCRdb processed the PCR reads anew with MiXCR; each CDR3 protein has one entry. In the table there are more than 9,000 distinct CDR3 sequences, roughly 64% of which are singletons. As to treatment: approximately nine-day PBMC culture with coronavirus spike peptide pools or control peptides (ViraFEST assay). The genes are TRBV6-5 and TRBJ1-5; TRBD1 is a possible D gene (5 bases). Sequenced: CD4+ T cells from blood, cultured in vitro. This receptor was obtained from a human donor who had recovered from COVID-19. The DNA of the CDR3 is TGTGCCAGCAGTTATAGACAGTCCAATCAGCCCCAGCATTTT. Protein: CASSYRQSNQPQHF.